What follows describes a single TCR beta chain. In the study's own analysis: Amplifying reference gene primers gave estimates of nucleated cell counts. The protocol was immunoSEQ multiplex PCR, while the TCRdb copy is restricted to in-frame clones and leaves out a portion. V and J calls and clone size are those listed in that table; D and trimming were worked out from the DNA. The sample carries fewer than 70,000 clones, approximately 86% recorded once. This specimen comes from a study of blood T cell repertoires in COVID-19. Overall study: There were acute and convalescent COVID-19 samples, and they came from the United States, Italy and Spain. PBMCs, B-cell-depleted T cells, or T cells provided the cDNA or gDNA that made up the material.

Germline V CDR1 and CDR2: SGHRS, YFSETQ. The CDR3 runs 15 residues. V lost 0 bases to trimming and J lost 3 bases, with 12 bases between them. The sample comprised peripheral blood. This sequence joins TRBV5-1 and TRBJ1-1, with D possibly being TRBD1 (5 bases). The clonotype comes from a woman between 70 and 85 years old with active COVID-19. CDR3 in DNA: TGCGCCAGCAGCTTGGATGGCAGGGCGGACACTGAAGCTTTCTTT. Translated, it gives CASSLDGRADTEAFF.